The rows below give T cell receptor beta chains drawn from one sample of a study of T cell repertoires in cytomegalovirus infection. TCRdb re-derived calls from the reads in MiXCR, one entry per CDR3 protein. This table has approximately 990,000 distinct CDR3 sequences, 30% to 40% appearing once. Their cognate antigens are unknown. Sequenced material: cultured CD8+ T cells from PBMCs, taken from culture after CMV antigen stimulation. Receptors were obtained from a human donor in good health (CMV status not recorded). Some clones in this sample may be carry-over from other donors' samples. Each CDR3 is given with its conserved first and last residue. D genes are given only for firm matches. Size tells how often a clone was seen (once, few, many) or the class of an expanded clone, and some rows leave it out.

>TRBJ2-1|.|TRBV20-1|TRBD2
CSARDVAGGRRTYNEQFF
TGCAGTGCTAGAGATGTAGCGGGGGGCCGGAGAACCTACAATGAGCAGTTCTTC
>TRBJ1-2|.|TRBV29-1|.
CSVDLVAELNYGYTF
TGCAGCGTTGATCTGGTGGCAGAATTAAACTATGGCTACACCTTC
>TRBJ1-5|.|TRBV7-9|.
CASSLGGQSQHF
TGTGCCAGCAGCTTAGGCGGACAGTCCCAGCATTTT
>TRBJ1-5|few|TRBV5-6|.
CASSLERDSNQPQHF
TGTGCCAGCAGCTTGGAGAGGGATAGCAATCAGCCCCAGCATTTT
>TRBJ2-7|few|TRBV2|TRBD1
CAGQGAILNEQYF
TGTGCCGGACAGGGGGCAATTTTGAACGAGCAGTACTTC
>TRBJ2-5|.|TRBV7-6|.
CVSSMRGTAGRQETQYF
TGTGTCAGCAGCATGAGAGGTACTGCCGGTAGGCAAGAGACCCAGTACTTC
>TRBJ2-5|many|TRBV7-2|.
CASSVPSDFPTETQYF
TGTGCCAGCAGCGTCCCCTCGGACTTTCCCACGGAGACCCAGTACTTC
>TRBJ2-3|.|TRBV15|.
CATSRGTESTDTQYF
TGTGCCACCAGCAGGGGCACAGAAAGCACAGATACGCAGTATTTT
>TRBJ1-6|.|TRBV2|.
CASSDWDFNSPLHF
TGTGCCAGCAGTGATTGGGACTTCAATTCACCCCTCCACTTT
>TRBJ2-5|few|TRBV7-9|.
CASTSGHMKETQYF
TGTGCCAGCACATCGGGACACATGAAGGAGACCCAGTACTTC
>TRBJ2-3|.|TRBV6-5|TRBD2
CASSYGGSGRIGRDTQYF
TGTGCCAGCAGTTACGGTGGGAGCGGGAGGATAGGTCGGGATACGCAGTATTTT
>TRBJ2-1|few|TRBV12-3/TRBV12-4|TRBD2
CASSLADWTSGANEQFF
TGTGCCAGCAGTTTAGCGGACTGGACTAGCGGGGCCAATGAGCAGTTCTTC
>TRBJ1-1|.|TRBV14|.
CASSQDRSVLGQNTEAFF
TGTGCCAGCAGCCAAGACCGGTCCGTCCTGGGCCAGAACACTGAAGCTTTCTTT
>TRBJ1-5|.|TRBV19|.
CASSFAPNQPQHF
TGTGCCAGTAGTTTCGCCCCAAATCAGCCCCAGCATTTT
>TRBJ2-5|.|TRBV20-1|.
CSARDTSVSRRPQETQYF
TGCAGTGCTAGAGATACATCCGTTAGTAGGCGGCCCCAAGAGACCCAGTACTTC
>TRBJ2-7|once|TRBV29-1|TRBD1
CSVEGQGTYEQYF
TGCAGCGTTGAAGGACAGGGCACCTACGAGCAGTACTTC
>TRBJ1-1|many|TRBV7-6|.
CASSNPGGPSRTEAFF
TGTGCCAGCAGCAACCCTGGGGGGCCGAGTCGGACTGAAGCTTTCTTT
>TRBJ2-1|few|TRBV7-3|TRBD1
CASSFSTGGDEQFF
TGTGCCAGCAGCTTCTCGACAGGGGGAGATGAGCAGTTCTTC
>TRBJ2-1|.|TRBV19|.
CASRPSSYNEQFF
TGTGCCAGCCGACCGAGCTCCTACAATGAGCAGTTCTTC
>TRBJ1-4|few|TRBV7-2|.
CASTEVGEKLFF
TGTGCCAGCACGGAGGTTGGGGAAAAACTGTTTTTT